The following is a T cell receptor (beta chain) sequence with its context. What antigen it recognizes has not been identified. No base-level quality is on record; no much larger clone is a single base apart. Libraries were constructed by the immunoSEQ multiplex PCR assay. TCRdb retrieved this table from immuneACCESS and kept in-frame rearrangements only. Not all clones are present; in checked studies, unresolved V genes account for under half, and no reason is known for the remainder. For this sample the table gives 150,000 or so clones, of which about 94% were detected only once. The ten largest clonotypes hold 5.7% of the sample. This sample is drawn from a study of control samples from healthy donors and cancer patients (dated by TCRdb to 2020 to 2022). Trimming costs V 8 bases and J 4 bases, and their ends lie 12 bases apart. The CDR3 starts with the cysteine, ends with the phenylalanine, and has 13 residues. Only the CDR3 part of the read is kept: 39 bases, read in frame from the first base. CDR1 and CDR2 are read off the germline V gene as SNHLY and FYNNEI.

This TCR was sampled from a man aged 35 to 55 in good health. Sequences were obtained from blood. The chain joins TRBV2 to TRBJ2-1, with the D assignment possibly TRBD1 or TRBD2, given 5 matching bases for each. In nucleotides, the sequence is TGTGCCAGCCTTCTCGGGGCTTACAATGAGCAGTTCTTC. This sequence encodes CASLLGAYNEQFF.